A selection of T cell receptor beta chains follows, all from one sample in a study of human T cells and chemical hapten exposure. TCRdb re-analysed the RACE reads in MiXCR, keeping a single row per CDR3 protein. In the table there are 150,000 to 200,000 distinct CDR3 sequences, 20% to 25% of which are singletons. The specimen comprised whole blood, sampled in connection with sensitization to the hapten diphenylcyclopropenone (DPC). Every receptor here comes from a woman aged 50 to 60 with alopecia areata. Some clones in this sample may be carry-over from other donors' samples. CDR3s include the opening cysteine and the closing phenylalanine or tryptophan. The D gene is left open where the match is weak. Clone size is shown for a subset of rows, as once, few, many or a class of expanded clone.

size,J,V,D,CDR3,DNA
few,TRBJ1-5,TRBV11-3,NA,CASSLGGSTQHF,TGTGCCAGCAGCTTAGGGGGTAGTACCCAGCATTTT
NA,TRBJ1-4,TRBV5-1,NA,CASSPGATNEKLFF,TGCGCCAGCAGCCCGGGGGCAACTAATGAAAAACTGTTTTTT
few,TRBJ1-1,TRBV11-1,TRBD1,CASSYSGTGDEAFF,TGTGCCAGCAGCTACTCCGGGACAGGGGATGAAGCTTTCTTT
few,TRBJ1-5,TRBV20-1,NA,CSARDRISNQPQHF,TGCAGTGCTAGAGATCGGATTAGCAATCAGCCCCAGCATTTT
NA,TRBJ2-1,TRBV5-1,TRBD1,CASSLDGTGVSNEQFF,TGCGCCAGCAGCTTGGACGGGACAGGGGTATCGAATGAGCAGTTCTTC
many,TRBJ2-7,TRBV29-1,TRBD2,CSGGSSYEQYF,TGCAGCGGCGGGAGCTCCTACGAGCAGTACTTC
NA,TRBJ2-7,TRBV29-1,NA,CSVEDRAAYEQYF,TGCAGCGTTGAAGATCGGGCAGCCTACGAGCAGTACTTC
NA,TRBJ2-2,TRBV21-1,NA,CASSKGTGTAGELFF,TGTGCCAGCAGCAAAGGAACGGGGACGGCCGGGGAGCTGTTTTTT
few,TRBJ2-7,TRBV12-3/TRBV12-4,NA,CASSFRTVGEQYF,TGTGCCAGCAGTTTCCGGACGGTGGGCGAGCAGTACTTC
NA,TRBJ2-1,TRBV10-3,NA,CAISGQGSYNEQFF,TGTGCCATCAGTGGCCAGGGTTCCTACAATGAGCAGTTCTTC
few,TRBJ1-5,TRBV27,TRBD1,CASRPGAGQVLSNQPQHF,TGTGCCAGCCGTCCGGGGGCCGGACAGGTGCTTAGCAATCAGCCCCAGCATTTT
NA,TRBJ2-7,TRBV18,NA,CASSPSSSNEQYF,TGTGCCAGCTCACCTTCTAGTTCCAACGAGCAGTACTTC
NA,TRBJ1-4,TRBV28,TRBD1,CASSFITLTGEEKLFF,TGTGCCAGCAGTTTTATTACCTTGACAGGGGAGGAAAAACTGTTTTTT
NA,TRBJ1-5,TRBV9,NA,CASSVAGQSNQPQHF,TGTGCCAGCAGCGTAGCCGGACAGAGCAATCAGCCCCAGCATTTT
few,TRBJ2-1,TRBV10-3,TRBD2,CAIRAGEYNEQFF,TGTGCCATCAGAGCGGGAGAGTACAATGAGCAGTTCTTC
NA,TRBJ2-7,TRBV5-1,TRBD1,CASSLGGTDYEQYF,TGCGCCAGCAGCTTGGGAGGGACAGACTACGAGCAGTACTTC
NA,TRBJ2-7,TRBV5-5,TRBD1,CASSLPDRGINEQYF,TGTGCCAGCAGCCTACCGGACAGGGGTATCAACGAGCAGTACTTC
NA,TRBJ1-1,TRBV29-1,NA,CSVAKRGEAFF,TGCAGCGTTGCTAAGCGGGGTGAAGCTTTCTTT
few,TRBJ2-3,TRBV3-1,NA,CASSQGDPLTDTQYF,TGTGCCAGCAGCCAAGGAGACCCCCTCACAGATACGCAGTATTTT
NA,TRBJ2-1,TRBV10-3,TRBD2,CAIKGLGDEQFF,TGTGCCATCAAGGGACTAGGAGATGAGCAGTTCTTC
NA,TRBJ2-3,TRBV29-1,TRBD2,CSVASGTTPPGDTQYF,TGCAGCGTTGCTAGCGGGACTACACCCCCCGGAGATACGCAGTATTTT